This T cell receptor (beta chain) comes out of a study of identical twins. Study-wide results and limits: These conclusions were based on statistical analysis (cross-sectional, not following the same donors).

One entry per CDR3 protein, called by TCRdb with MiXCR from the 5' RACE reads. This table holds 220,000 or so distinct CDR3 sequences, 7% found once. V gave up 5 bases and J gave up 4 bases; unmatched junction bases: 10. The CDR3 loop spans 17 amino acids. Germline V gene data show CDR1 as KGHDR and CDR2 as SFDVKD. On this clonotype: As yet, its antigen is unknown.

The same sample was also studied in work on yellow fever vaccine responses in identical twins.

The gene calls are TRBV24-1 and TRBJ2-3, with TRBD2 matching over 11 bases. The source of this sequence is a woman aged 18-29 years in good health. Source material: memory (CD45RO+) T cells sorted from blood. CDR3 sequence (DNA): TGTGCCACCAGTGCTCTCCCCCAGGGACTAGCGGCAGATACGCAGTATTTT. The encoded protein is CATSALPQGLAADTQYF.